This TCR beta chain appears in the sequencing data of a study of blood T cell repertoires in COVID-19. Original processing methods: Estimation of nucleated cell counts was performed using reference gene primer amplification. Profiled with immunoSEQ multiplex PCR; TCRdb holds only in-frame clones, not every one. V and J calls and clone size follow that table, whereas D and trimming were derived from the DNA. The table lists over 150,000 clones, roughly 87% of them singletons. The sequence derives from a woman between 50 and 59 years old who had recovered from COVID-19. Sequencing input: PBMCs or T cells enriched from blood (not recorded which).

The CDR3 coding sequence is TGTGCCAGCAGTTCGGGTCCCGGGACAGGGCAGAATTCACCCCTCCACTTT. Residues: CASSSGPGTGQNSPLHF. V gene TRBV27 combines with J gene TRBJ1-6; 9 bases align to TRBD1. This CDR3 spans 17 amino acids. V gave up 4 bases and J gave up 7 bases; unmatched junction bases: 11. Germline V gene data show CDR1 as MNHEY and CDR2 as SMNVEV (reference sequence).